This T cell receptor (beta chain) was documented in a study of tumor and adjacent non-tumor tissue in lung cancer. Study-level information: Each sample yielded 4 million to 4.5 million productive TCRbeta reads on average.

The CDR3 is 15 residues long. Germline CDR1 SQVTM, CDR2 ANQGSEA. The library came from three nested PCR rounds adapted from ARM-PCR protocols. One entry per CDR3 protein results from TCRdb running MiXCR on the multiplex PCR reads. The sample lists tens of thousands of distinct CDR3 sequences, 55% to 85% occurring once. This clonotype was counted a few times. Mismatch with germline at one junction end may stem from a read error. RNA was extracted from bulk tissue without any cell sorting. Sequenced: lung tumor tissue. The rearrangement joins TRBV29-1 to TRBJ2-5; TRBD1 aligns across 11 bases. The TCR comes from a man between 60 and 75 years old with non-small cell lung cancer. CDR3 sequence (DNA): TGTAGCGTTGAAGGGGGGACAGGGGGAACGGGGACCCAGTACTTC. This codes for CSVEGGTGGTGTQYF. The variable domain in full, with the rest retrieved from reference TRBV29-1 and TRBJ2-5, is SAVISQKPSRDICQRGTSLTIQCQVDSQVTMMFWYRQQPGQSLTLIATANQGSEATYESGFVIDKFPISRPNLTFSTLTVSNMSPEDSSIYLCSVEGGTGGTGTQYFGPGTRLLVL.